Listed below are T cell receptor beta chains from one sample, sequenced in a study of blood T cell repertoires in COVID-19. Assay used: immunoSEQ multiplex PCR; TCRdb lists only in-frame clones, some missing. Here the sample spans about 310,000 clones, about nine tenths being singletons. Sequencing used PBMCs or T cells enriched from blood (not recorded which). The origin of the receptors is a man aged 55 to 70 who had recovered from COVID-19. Both conserved end residues are part of each CDR3. The D gene is left open where the match is weak. Some rows mark clone size as missing; the rest say once, few, many or name a class of expanded clone.

>TRBJ1-6|NA|TRBV19|NA
TGTGCCAGTAGTATTGCGGGGTGGGATTCACCCCTCCACTTT
CASSIAGWDSPLHF
>TRBJ1-2|TRBD1|TRBV9|once
TGTGCCAGCAGCGTAGGGACAGGGGGGTACTATGGCTACACCTTC
CASSVGTGGYYGYTF
>TRBJ2-7|TRBD2|TRBV18|NA
TGTGCCAGCTCGACTAGCGGGAGCTCTACGGAGCAGTACTTC
CASSTSGSSTEQYF
>TRBJ2-6|NA|TRBV19|once
TGTGCCAGTAGTATAGAAAGGGCCGCGGGCTCTGGGGCCAACGTCCTGACTTTC
CASSIERAAGSGANVLTF
>TRBJ2-5|TRBD2|TRBV30|NA
TGTGCCCTCGGGACTAGCGGGAGAGAGACCCAGTACTTC
CALGTSGRETQYF
>TRBJ2-3|TRBD1|TRBV19|NA
TGTGCCAGTAGTATGGCAGGGGGTGGCACAGATACGCAGTATTTT
CASSMAGGGTDTQYF
>TRBJ2-5|TRBD2|TRBV4-3|NA
TGCGCCAGCAGCCAAGATTGGGGACTAGCGGGAGGGAGCGAGACCCAGTACTTC
CASSQDWGLAGGSETQYF
>TRBJ1-2|TRBD1|TRBV28|NA
TGTGCCAGCAGCCCTGGGGACAGGGAATATGGCTACACCTTC
CASSPGDREYGYTF
>TRBJ2-1|TRBD2|TRBV15|NA
TGTGCCACCAGAACAGGTAGGGCTAGCGGGAGGAGTGGCGATGAGCAGTTCTTC
CATRTGRASGRSGDEQFF
>TRBJ1-2|TRBD1|TRBV18|NA
TGTGCCAGCTCTCAGGGGGCTAACTATGGCTACACCTTC
CASSQGANYGYTF
>TRBJ2-1|TRBD2|TRBV5-1|NA
TGCGCCAGCAGCTTGCCAGCGGGAGGGCCTTTATACAATGAGCAGTTCTTC
CASSLPAGGPLYNEQFF
>TRBJ2-7|TRBD1|TRBV5-5|NA
TGTGCCAGCAGCTCACAACGTGGGGACAGGGGCTTCTCCTACGAGCAGTACTTC
CASSSQRGDRGFSYEQYF
>TRBJ2-6|NA|TRBV10-2|NA
TGCGCCAGGAGGGACTCTGGGGCCAACGTCCTGACTTTC
CARRDSGANVLTF
>TRBJ2-3|NA|TRBV6-5|NA
TGTGCCAGCGGGAGATCTAGCACAGATACGCAGTATTTT
CASGRSSTDTQYF
>TRBJ1-2|TRBD1|TRBV18|NA
TGTGCCAGCTCACCCGGACAGGGGGAGTATGGCTACACCTTC
CASSPGQGEYGYTF
>TRBJ2-3|TRBD2|TRBV5-4|NA
TGTGCCAGCAACACGGGGGGGTTTGAGGATACGCAGTATTTT
CASNTGGFEDTQYF
>TRBJ1-5|TRBD1|TRBV28|NA
TGTGCCAGGTCGACAGGGGATCAGCCCCAGCATTTT
CARSTGDQPQHF
>TRBJ1-3|NA|TRBV5-4|NA
TGTGCCAGCAGCTTGCAGGGTGCTGGAAACACCATATATTTT
CASSLQGAGNTIYF
>TRBJ2-1|TRBD2|TRBV7-9|NA
TGTGCCAGCAGCGCGCGGTCCGGGACTAGCGCCTACAATGAGCAGTTCTTC
CASSARSGTSAYNEQFF
>TRBJ1-4|TRBD1|TRBV28|NA
TGTGCCAGCAGTTTGCCAGGGGGAGGAACTAATGAAAAACTGTTTTTT
CASSLPGGGTNEKLFF
>TRBJ2-3|NA|TRBV11-2|NA
TGTGCCAGCACCATAGTTGGGGGGAGCACAGATACGCAGTATTTT
CASTIVGGSTDTQYF
>TRBJ1-1|NA|TRBV6-5|few
TGTGCCAGCAGTTATAAACCGAGGAACACTGAAGCTTTCTTT
CASSYKPRNTEAFF
>TRBJ1-4|NA|TRBV5-1|once
TGCGCCAGCAGCTCCGGACAGAGGGATGAAAAACTGTTTTTT
CASSSGQRDEKLFF
>TRBJ2-2|NA|TRBV30|NA
TGTGCCTGGAGTCTGACCCTCGGGACCGGGGAGCTGTTTTTT
CAWSLTLGTGELFF
>TRBJ2-2|NA|TRBV11-2|NA
TGTGCCAGCAGCTTAAGGGGTACCGGGGAGCTGTTTTTT
CASSLRGTGELFF
>TRBJ2-7|NA|TRBV6-2/TRBV6-3|NA
TGTGCCAGCAGTTACCCCCCAGGAGGAAATTACTACGAGCAGTACTTC
CASSYPPGGNYYEQYF
>TRBJ2-1|NA|TRBV7-2|NA
TGTGCCAGCAGCTTATACTTACACAATGAGCAGTTCTTC
CASSLYLHNEQFF
>TRBJ2-7|TRBD1|TRBV5-1|NA
TGCGCCAGCAGCGCACGACAGGGGACAACCTACGAGCAGTACTTC
CASSARQGTTYEQYF
>TRBJ1-5|TRBD1|TRBV24-1|NA
TGTGCCACCAGTGATACACAGGGGTCGGGTCAGCCCCAGCATTTT
CATSDTQGSGQPQHF
>TRBJ2-7|NA|TRBV3-1/TRBV3-2|NA
TGTGCCAGCAGCCAAGACTGGGACTCCTCCTACGAGCAGTACTTC
CASSQDWDSSYEQYF
>TRBJ2-5|TRBD1|TRBV5-8|once
TGTGCCAGCAGGTCATCAGGACAGGGCGGGACCCAGTACTTC
CASRSSGQGGTQYF
>TRBJ1-5|NA|TRBV7-9|NA
TGTGCCAGCAGCGCCGGAGGGAGCAATCAGCCCCAGCATTTT
CASSAGGSNQPQHF
>TRBJ1-5|TRBD1|TRBV7-9|NA
TGTGCCAGCAGCTTGGAGACAGGGTTCTTTAGCAATCAGCCCCAGCATTTT
CASSLETGFFSNQPQHF
>TRBJ2-5|NA|TRBV5-1|NA
TGCGCCAGCAGCTTTAGTAGCCGGGAGACCCAGTACTTC
CASSFSSRETQYF